This T cell receptor beta chain was found in a study of neoadjuvant anti-PD-1 for oral cavity cancer. Study overall: Patients without progression received a fourth nivolumab dose around day 43, then surgical resection on days 50-56. Overall study findings and caveats: TCR analyses covered only a few patients per response group.

Cohort: HPV-negative, locally advanced oral cavity squamous cell carcinoma patients. Generated by immunoSEQ multiplex PCR, the TCRdb table keeps only in-frame clones and is missing some. Here the sample spans more than 50,000 clones, roughly three quarters being singletons. Worth noting for this clone: The antigen is unknown.

The sample was PBMCs, taken before nivolumab (anti-PD-1) treatment. This receptor was identified in a person aged 40-85 years with oral cavity squamous cell carcinoma.

The CDR3 nucleotides are TGTGCCACCTCCGCGGGAAGCACTGGTGAAAAACTGTTTTTT. It translates to CATSAGSTGEKLFF. The chain uses TRBV19 and TRBJ1-4; D unclear. The CDR3 consists of 14 residues. The germline V and J ends were trimmed by 10 bases and 7 bases, with 19 bases remaining between them. In germline, CDR1 is LNHDA, CDR2 SQIVND (reference sequence).